The present TCR beta chain was sequenced within a study of T cells in localized non-small cell lung cancer. The study, taken as a whole, reports: It remains possible that heterogeneity exists, since only one tumor region was sequenced.

The junction had 3 bases not matched to a gene; V was cut back by 8 bases and J by 2 bases. The CDR3 is 13 residues long. CDR1 is SNHLY, CDR2 FYNNEI, per germline. Repertoires were generated with immunoSEQ multiplex PCR, while TCRdb's copy carries only in-frame clones and drops some. The profile shows tens of thousands of clones, about nine tenths of them singletons. This clone was seen once. The antigen remains unidentified. The sample consisted of peripheral blood mononuclear cells, taken before any cancer treatment. This receptor was identified in a male donor at least 60 years old with stage II lung adenocarcinoma. The gene calls are TRBV2 and TRBJ2-3, with TRBD2 matching 8 bases. This CDR3 is CASHGLATDTQYF. DNA of the CDR3: TGTGCCAGCCACGGACTAGCCACAGATACGCAGTATTTT.